The 18 T cell receptor beta chains presented below share a single source sample, sequenced in a study of glioma-infiltrating T cells. Amplification of TCR alpha and beta CDR3 regions from RNA used iRepertoire nested multiplex PCR. TCRdb reanalysed the multiplex PCR reads using MiXCR and keeps one entry per CDR3 protein. Of over 90,000 distinct CDR3 sequences listed, about 28% were seen once; the top ten hold 40% to 45%. The sample was glioma tissue, nonneoplastic brain tissue, or PBMCs (not recorded which). The receptor source for this set is a human donor with low-grade glioma or glioblastoma, undergoing nonglioma brain surgery, or in good health (not recorded which).

As regards this clonotype: This could be a read error, since a much larger clone is one nucleotide away. The chain combines TRBV18 with TRBJ2-7; the match to TRBD1 covers 9 bases. The CDR3 contains 14 residues. Per the germline V gene, CDR1 is KGHSH and CDR2 is LQKENI. CDR3 sequence reads: CASSRGTGSDEEYF. CDR3 coding DNA: TGTGCCAGCTCACGCGGGACAGGGTCTGACGAGGAGTACTTC.

This clonotype was seen repeatedly, ten times or more. The chain employs TRBV20-1 and TRBJ2-7; possible D gene TRBD1, 5 bases. With 5 bases removed from V and 2 bases from J, the gap between germline ends came to 16 bases. The CDR3 length is 14 residues. Germline V gives CDR1 DFQATT, CDR2 SNEGSKA (reference sequence). For the CDR3, the DNA is TGCAGTGCTGGTAACCCAGGGCCCCCCTACGAGCAGTACTTC. Its translation is CSAGNPGPPYEQYF.

CDR3 amino acids: CASTSGTRSGNTIYF. The CDR3, as DNA: TGTGCCAGCACTTCCGGGACACGCTCTGGAAACACCATATATTTT. This rearrangement joins TRBV3-1 to TRBJ1-3; D is perhaps TRBD1 (6 bases). Deletions cut 7 bases from V and 0 bases from J, with 13 bases between. This CDR3 region has 15 residues. The germline V gene has CDR1 LGHDT and CDR2 YNNKEL (reference sequence).

The V gene is TRBV29-1, the J gene TRBJ2-2, with no clear D. Trimming took 6 bases from V and 1 from J, leaving 9 bases between them. CDR3 length: 13 residues. Germline assignment: CDR1 SQVTM and CDR2 ANQGSEA. The CDR3 loop is CSVTLLNTGELFF. The CDR3 DNA sequence: TGCAGCGTGACCCTTTTGAACACCGGGGAGCTGTTTTTT.

This clonotype was found many times. The rearrangement uses TRBV6-1 and TRBJ2-1, with 7 positions matching TRBD2. J was trimmed by 2 bases and V by 6 bases; bases with no gene match: 4. This CDR3 has 14 residues. CDR1 and CDR2 from the germline V gene are MNHNS and SASEGT. CDR3 sequence: CASRQGGPYNEQFF. The CDR3 region has the DNA TGTGCCAGCAGGCAGGGAGGGCCCTACAATGAGCAGTTCTTC.

The chain employs TRBV7-9 and TRBJ2-3; D gene ambiguous. The CDR3 runs 15 residues. Germline CDR1 reads SEHNR; CDR2 reads FQNEAQ (reference sequence). The V and J ends lost 5 bases and 2 bases respectively, with 14 bases between them. The CDR3 coding sequence is TGTGCCAGCAGCGTCGCTAGTTCTTTCACAGATACGCAGTATTTT. It encodes CASSVASSFTDTQYF.

This clonotype was counted ten times or more. The chain is built from TRBV20-1 and TRBJ1-2, with 8 bases fitting TRBD1. Per the germline V gene, CDR1 is DFQATT and CDR2 is SNEGSKA (reference sequence). The CDR3 loop spans 13 amino acids. The junction had 9 bases not matched to a gene; V was cut back by 6 bases and J by 6 bases. CDR3 amino acids: CSAPDRARNGYTF. The CDR3 DNA is TGCAGTGCCCCGGACAGGGCTCGAAATGGCTACACCTTC.

The sample holds many counts of this clonotype. The J gene is TRBJ2-2, the V gene TRBV4-2; no firm D call. V was clipped by 0 bases and J by 7 bases, with 6 bases between them. Germline CDR1 LGHNA, CDR2 YNFKEQ. This CDR3 spans 13 amino acids. The CDR3 sequence is CASSQDTNGELFF. CDR3 in DNA: TGTGCCAGCAGCCAAGATACTAACGGGGAGCTGTTTTTT.

The chain couples TRBV3-1 to TRBJ1-2; 8 nucleotides agree with TRBD1. Germline V CDR1 and CDR2: LGHDT, YNNKEL (reference sequence). The V gene end was trimmed by 1 base and the J gene end by 6 bases; junction bases not matched to a gene: 10. The CDR3 is 16 amino acids. The CDR3 region is CASSQGTGNGPHGYTF. CDR3 sequence (DNA): TGTGCCAGCAGCCAAGGGACAGGGAACGGTCCGCATGGCTACACCTTC.

This clonotype occurred many times. The chain combines TRBV4-3 with TRBJ1-2; possibly TRBD1 for D (6 bases). V dropped 0 bases and J dropped 5 bases, with 13 bases sitting between them. This CDR3 is 15 amino acids long. Germline CDR1 LGHNA, CDR2 YSLEER. The CDR3 sequence: CASSQEQGEVYGYTF. CDR3 coding DNA: TGCGCCAGCAGCCAAGAACAGGGAGAAGTGTATGGCTACACCTTC.

This chain connects TRBV7-2 to TRBJ1-5, with 11 bases matching TRBD1. CDR1 and CDR2 from the germline V gene are SGHTA and FQGNSA. This CDR3 comprises 15 residues. V dropped 5 bases and J dropped 6; count of bases not matched to a gene: 6. The CDR3 bases are TGTGCCAGCAGCGCGGGACAGGGGGAGGGTCAGCCCCAGCATTTT. Amino acids: CASSAGQGEGQPQHF. The full variable domain, completed using reference TRBV7-2 and TRBJ1-5, is GAGVSQSPSNKVTEKGKDVELRCDPISGHTALYWYRQSLGQGLEFLIYFQGNSAPDKSGLPSDRFSAERTGGSVSTLTIQRTQQEDSAVYLCASSAGQGEGQPQHFGDGTRLSIL.

This clonotype showed up many times. V is TRBV6-1 and J is TRBJ1-1, with 10 bases aligning to TRBD1. The CDR3 spans 15 residues. V shed 4 bases and J 3 bases; nucleotides not matched to a gene: 5. The germline V gene encodes CDR1 MNHNS and CDR2 SASEGT. The CDR3 spells CASSVRTGGYTEAFF. The CDR3 region has the DNA TGTGCCAGCAGTGTCCGGACAGGGGGATACACTGAAGCTTTCTTT.

Concerning this clonotype: This may be a read error: a much more frequent sequence differs by one nucleotide. The CDR3 does not close with the conserved phenylalanine or tryptophan, likely indicating a read error. The CDR3 reads CASSRGHSSYEQYL. As DNA, the CDR3 is TGTGCCAGCAGCCGGGGACACAGCTCCTACGAGCAGTACCTC. The chain couples TRBV11-2 to TRBJ2-7; maybe TRBD1 (6 bases). The CDR3 loop spans 14 amino acids. The ends were cut back, 5 bases at V and 0 bases at J, with 11 bases in the middle. Germline V CDR1 and CDR2: SGHAT, FQNNGV.

The chain employs TRBV12-3 or TRBV12-4 and TRBJ1-4; D remains unclear. The V end was cut by 6 bases, the J end by 5 bases, with 13 bases between. The CDR3 is 14 amino acids. In DNA form, the CDR3 reads TGTGCCAGCAGCCCCGGACGGGGAAATGAAAAACTGTTTTTT. As protein: CASSPGRGNEKLFF.

This clonotype appeared a few times. The chain combines TRBV2 with TRBJ1-1; a possible D gene is TRBD1 (5 bases). The CDR3 sequence is 13 residues long. In germline, CDR1 is SNHLY, CDR2 FYNNEI. V lost 3 bases, J lost 3 bases, and 8 bases lay in between. The CDR3 protein is CASSDEGHTEAFF. In nucleotides, the CDR3 is TGTGCCAGCAGTGATGAGGGACACACTGAAGCTTTCTTT.

This clonotype has at least ten counts. This chain uses TRBV29-1 with TRBJ2-3, with no clear D. Germline loops: CDR1 SQVTM, CDR2 ANQGSEA. The CDR3 covers 11 residues. CDR3: CGEQTTDTQYF. The CDR3 nucleotides read TGCGGGGAACAGACCACAGATACGCAGTATTTT.

This clonotype has a count of ten or more. The CDR3 DNA reads as TGTGCCAGCACCGGGGAGATGTACGAGCAGTACTTC. This sequence encodes CASTGEMYEQYF. V and J are TRBV27 and TRBJ2-7, with a weak D call TRBD2 (5 bases). Trimming shortened V by 7 bases and J by 4 bases, and 11 bases separated the two germline ends. The CDR3 runs to 12 residues. Germline CDR1 reads MNHEY; CDR2 reads SMNVEV (reference sequence).

The V gene is TRBV6-1, the J gene TRBJ1-5; no firm D call. V lost 5 bases to trimming and J lost 3 bases, with 14 bases between them. The germline CDR1 and CDR2 sequences are MNHNS and SASEGT. The CDR3 loop spans 15 amino acids. DNA for the CDR3: TGTGCCAGCAGTTATCCCGCCGGGGTCAATCAGCCCCAGCATTTT. Its protein product is CASSYPAGVNQPQHF.